These 14 T cell receptor beta chains originate from one sample sequenced in a study of control samples from healthy donors and cancer patients. Method: immunoSEQ multiplex PCR; TCRdb's copy keeps in-frame clones and lacks some. The sample carries 140,000 to 150,000 clones, around 90% recorded once. Sequencing was done on a sample of blood. Source of these receptors: a man aged 25-45 years in good health.

V is TRBV4-3 and J is TRBJ1-2; 7 nucleotides match TRBD1. Germline CDR1 is LGHNA and CDR2 is YSLEER. This CDR3 is built from 16 residues. Trimming took 4 bases from V and 3 from J; bases not matched to a gene: 11. The CDR3, as DNA: TGCGCCAGCAGCCCGGGACAGCTCTCGTCTTACTATGGCTACACCTTC. It encodes CASSPGQLSSYYGYTF.

V gene TRBV7-3 combines with J gene TRBJ2-3; 7 nucleotides agree with TRBD1. The CDR3 is 15 residues long. The V gene's germline CDR1 is SGHTA and CDR2 FQGTGA. V dropped 2 bases and J dropped 6; count of bases not matched to a gene: 8. CDR3 nucleotides: TGTGCCAGCAGCTTATTGGGGACAGACTTCGATACGCAGTATTTT. This encodes CASSLLGTDFDTQYF.

V is TRBV30 and J is TRBJ2-1; 14 bases align to TRBD2. Germline V gene lookup returns CDR1 GTSNPN and CDR2 SVGIG (reference sequence). The CDR3 loop spans 14 amino acids. After removal of 3 bases from V and 10 bases from J, the junction contained 5 bases not matched to a gene. The CDR3 bases are TGTGCCTGGAGGGGACTAGCGGGAGCCCGGGAGCAGTTCTTC. It is translated as CAWRGLAGAREQFF.

This clone was seen just once. The rearrangement uses TRBV4-3 and TRBJ1-5; D gene unclear. Germline V gene data show CDR1 as LGHNA and CDR2 as YSLEER. Trimming stripped 0 bases from V and 9 bases from J, with 15 bases between. There are 15 residues in the CDR3. The CDR3 nucleotides read TGCGCCAGCAGCCAAGATCGCGGACCCGAGCGGCCCCAGCATTTT. Its translation is CASSQDRGPERPQHF.

V usage is TRBV6-5 and J usage is TRBJ1-4; tentative D call: TRBD1 (5 bases). CDR3 size: 14 residues. Germline CDR1 and CDR2: MNHEY and SVGAGI. Trimming removed 8 bases from V and 6 bases from J, with 16 bases in between. This chain's CDR3 is CASSWYRDDEKLFF. The CDR3 nucleotides read TGTGCCAGCTCGTGGTATAGGGACGATGAAAAACTGTTTTTT.

This rearrangement joins TRBV5-6 to TRBJ2-7; perhaps TRBD1 as D (5 bases). Germline CDR1 reads SGHDT; CDR2 reads YYEEEE. The CDR3 length is 14 residues. Trimming took 0 bases from V and 3 from J, leaving 10 bases between them. The CDR3 DNA reads as TGTGCCAGCAGCTTGGCCTCAGGGATCTACGAGCAGTACTTC. Protein: CASSLASGIYEQYF.

This chain connects TRBV7-9 to TRBJ1-2; 7 nucleotides match TRBD1. In germline, CDR1 is SEHNR, CDR2 FQNEAQ (reference sequence). The V gene end was trimmed by 0 bases and the J gene end by 7 bases; junction bases not matched to a gene: 11. The CDR3 is 16 residues long. The CDR3 nucleotides read TGTGCCAGCAGCTTAGCTGCGACAGGGTGGGTTCGTGGCTACACCTTC. Encoded protein: CASSLAATGWVRGYTF. Using reference TRBV7-9 and TRBJ1-2 for the parts outside the CDR3, the full variable domain is DTGVSQNPRHKITKRGQNVTFRCDPISEHNRLYWYRQTLGQGPEFLTYFQNEAQLEKSRLLSDRFSAERPKGSFSTLEIQRTEQGDSAMYLCASSLAATGWVRGYTFGSGTRLTVV.

This chain connects TRBV5-1 to TRBJ1-1; 9 bases agree with TRBD1. This CDR3 region has 15 residues. V lost 7 bases to trimming and J lost 0 bases; unmatched junction nucleotides: 7. Germline V gives CDR1 SGHRS, CDR2 YFSETQ. CDR3 DNA: TGCGCCAGCCTCGACAGGGGGTTCATGAACACTGAAGCTTTCTTT. It yields the protein CASLDRGFMNTEAFF.

This clone has a single count. The junction departs from the called germline gene at one end, perhaps through a read error. J is TRBJ1-4 and V is TRBV6-1; no clear D gene. Germline V gene sequence: CDR1 MNHNS, CDR2 SASEGT. The CDR3 contains 13 residues. CDR3 protein: CASREGLGEKLFF. In nucleotides, the CDR3 is TGTGCCAGCAGAGAAGGTTTGGGTGAAAAACTGTTTTTT.

The CDR3 DNA reads TGTGCCAGCAGCTCCACAGGGGGCGACACAGAGACCCAGTACTTC. Protein sequence: CASSSTGGDTETQYF. The chain employs TRBV7-3 and TRBJ2-5, with 9 bases lining up with TRBD1. The V gene end was trimmed by 4 bases and the J gene end by 4 bases; junction bases not matched to a gene: 7. CDR3 size: 15 residues. CDR1 is SGHTA, CDR2 FQGTGA, per germline.

The genes are TRBV5-3 and TRBJ1-1; D remains ambiguous. TRBV5-3 is an open reading frame, and its role is uncertain. V lost 4 bases, J lost 6 bases, and 16 bases lay in between. The CDR3 length is 14 residues. CDR3 sequence (DNA): TGTGCCAGAAGCACCGGACGGGCCTTCGCTGAAGCTTTCTTT. Protein: CARSTGRAFAEAFF.

The rearrangement joins TRBV19 to TRBJ2-1; the match to TRBD2 covers 9 bases. This CDR3 has 14 residues. The V gene's germline CDR1 is LNHDA and CDR2 SQIVND (reference sequence). V shed 8 bases and J 2 bases; nucleotides not matched to a gene: 4. The DNA of the CDR3 is TGTGCCAGTGCGGCGGGAGGGCCCTACAATGAGCAGTTCTTC. Translating it yields CASAAGGPYNEQFF.

The V call is TRBV7-9, the J call TRBJ2-7; possibly TRBD1 for D (6 bases). Deletions cut 3 bases from V and 1 base from J, with 10 bases between. The CDR3 is made up of 14 amino acids. The germline V gene has CDR1 SEHNR and CDR2 FQNEAQ (reference sequence). CDR3 region: CASSFLQGSYEQYF. The CDR3 region has the DNA TGTGCCAGCAGCTTTTTGCAGGGGTCCTACGAGCAGTACTTC.

The table lists this clone with a count of one. V and J are TRBV11-1 and TRBJ2-7; D assignment may be TRBD1 or TRBD2 (5 bases each). Trimming shortened V by 6 bases and J by 2 bases, and 14 bases separated the two germline ends. The CDR3 has 14 amino acids. Germline V lookup: CDR1 SGHAT, CDR2 FQDESV (reference sequence). DNA for the CDR3: TGTGCCAGCAGAGCGGCAGGGTCTACCTACGAGCAGTACTTC. It codes for CASRAAGSTYEQYF.